The T cell receptor beta chain under discussion was sequenced for a study of T cells in Graves' hyperthyroidism and ophthalmopathy. Trimming took 2 bases from V and 7 from J, leaving 15 bases between them. This CDR3 is built from 15 residues. RNA transcripts yielded amplified TCR beta CDR3 regions. In the first-round RT-PCR of the TCR CDR3, the HTBI primer set was used. TCRdb redid the calling of the multiplex PCR reads with MiXCR, one entry per CDR3 protein. The sample has 500,000 to 550,000 distinct CDR3 sequences; 20% are singletons. The material sequenced was blood. The TCR was taken from a man aged 18 to 30 with Graves' hyperthyroidism. The chain joins TRBV12-3 or TRBV12-4 to TRBJ1-3, with D possibly being TRBD1 (5 bases). CDR3 sequence: CASSLSGLQGNTIYF. The CDR3 DNA sequence: TGTGCCAGCAGTTTATCGGGGCTCCAAGGGAACACCATATATTTT.